The T cell receptor (beta chain) described here comes from a study of blood T cell repertoires in COVID-19. Looking at the study overall: Collection of acute and convalescent COVID-19 samples took place in the United States, Italy and Spain. PBMCs, B-cell-depleted T cells, or T cells provided the cDNA or gDNA that made up the material.

Authors' analysis steps: Amplification from reference gene primers served as the basis for estimated nucleated cell counts. Some clones are missing from TCRdb's copy, which holds only in-frame ones; the method was immunoSEQ multiplex PCR. The D gene and trimming were derived from the DNA, and the V and J assignments and clone size from that table. The data hold some 48,000 clones, with roughly 88% observed a single time. V lost 6 bases and J 7 bases, leaving 7 bases between the germline ends. This CDR3 region has 12 residues. Per the germline V gene, CDR1 is LNHDA and CDR2 is SQIVND (reference sequence).

The rearrangement joins TRBV19 to TRBJ1-6; a weak D match, TRBD1 (6 bases). The source of this sequence is a man in his fifties or sixties with active COVID-19. Source material: peripheral blood. CDR3 DNA sequence: TGTGCCAGTAGAACAGGGAATTCACCCCTCCACTTT. Translated, it gives CASRTGNSPLHF. Together with reference TRBV19 and TRBJ1-6, the CDR3 gives the full variable domain: DGGITQSPKYLFRKEGQNVTLSCEQNLNHDAMYWYRQDPGQGLRLIYYSQIVNDFQKGDIAEGYSVSREKKESFPLTVTSAQKNPTAFYLCASRTGNSPLHFGNGTRLTVT.